Each of the 28 T cell receptor beta chains below was sequenced from the same sample in a study of cytomegalovirus exposure and HLA in healthy donors. PCR primers comprised 60 Vbeta and 13 Jbeta primers. Some clones are missing from TCRdb's copy, which holds only in-frame ones; the method was immunoSEQ multiplex PCR. Of approximately 280,000 clones listed, 85% to 90% are singletons. Sequencing input: PBMCs. Receptors were obtained from a woman aged 18-29 years in good health and CMV-seronegative.

The CDR3 spells CAWTSGGYGQFF. The CDR3 DNA sequence: TGTGCCTGGACCAGCGGGGGGTACGGGCAGTTCTTC. The rearrangement links TRBV30 to TRBJ2-1; 9 nucleotides align to TRBD2. V lost 4 bases to trimming and J lost 12 bases; unmatched junction nucleotides: 7. The germline V gene has CDR1 GTSNPN and CDR2 SVGIG (reference sequence). The CDR3 sequence is 12 residues long.

The rearrangement links TRBV2 to TRBJ2-5; 9 nucleotides match TRBD2. The J call may be faulty, since TRBJ2-7 better matches the DNA end. The CDR3 is made up of 14 amino acids. Per the germline V gene, CDR1 is SNHLY and CDR2 is FYNNEI. The CDR3 sequence: CASSASGASYEQYF. The CDR3 nucleotides are TGTGCCAGCAGTGCTAGCGGGGCTTCCTACGAGCAGTACTTC.

The chain carries TRBV27 and TRBJ2-7; TRBD1 matches at 9 bases. In germline, CDR1 is MNHEY, CDR2 SMNVEV (reference sequence). V dropped 4 bases and J dropped 5; count of bases not matched to a gene: 6. This CDR3 has 14 amino acids. CDR3 protein: CASSSQGARDEQYF. The CDR3 DNA reads as TGTGCCAGCAGTTCACAGGGGGCGAGGGACGAGCAGTACTTC.

The chain joins TRBV4-1 to TRBJ2-7, with D perhaps TRBD1 (5 bases). The CDR3 covers 16 residues. V was clipped by 0 bases and J by 3 bases, with 15 bases between them. Germline CDR1 reads MGHRA; CDR2 reads YSYEKL. The CDR3 loop is CASSQDIETEFYEQYF. CDR3 DNA sequence: TGCGCCAGCAGCCAAGACATTGAGACAGAGTTCTACGAGCAGTACTTC.

CDR3 nucleotides: TGCGCCAGCAGCCAAGGGATTCCAGGGGGCACCGGGAACACTGAAGCTTTCTTT. Its protein product is CASSQGIPGGTGNTEAFF. V gene TRBV4-1 combines with J gene TRBJ1-1; 8 bases are a match to TRBD1. Looked up from germline, CDR1 is MGHRA and CDR2 is YSYEKL. This CDR3 comprises 18 residues. V shed 1 base, J shed 1 base, and the junction held 11 bases outside the gene matches.

The chain uses TRBV5-4 and TRBJ2-5, with 7 positions matching TRBD1. The germline V gene has CDR1 SGHNT and CDR2 YYREEE (reference sequence). This CDR3 has 14 residues. Trimming removed 2 bases from V and 5 bases from J; junction bases left unmatched: 6. The CDR3 DNA reads TGTGCCAGCAGCTTCATGACAGGGACGGAGACCCAGTACTTC. Translation gives CASSFMTGTETQYF.

This clone was observed a few times. V gene TRBV7-9 combines with J gene TRBJ2-7; D is perhaps TRBD2 (5 bases). From germline, CDR1 is SEHNR and CDR2 FQNEAQ (reference sequence). The CDR3 loop spans 13 amino acids. Trimming left V 5 bases short and J 0 bases short, with 8 bases between. This CDR3 reads CASSRTSSYEQYF. CDR3 bases: TGTGCCAGCAGCCGAACTAGCTCCTACGAGCAGTACTTC.

The chain recombines TRBV11-3 with TRBJ2-7; TRBD2 aligns across 7 bases. This CDR3 region has 14 residues. Germline CDR1 is SGHNT and CDR2 is YENEEA. V lost 5 bases, J lost 0 bases, and 4 bases stayed unmatched. The CDR3 reads CASSEAGRSYEQYF. The DNA of the CDR3 is TGTGCCAGCAGCGAAGCGGGGCGCTCCTACGAGCAGTACTTC.

The chain has TRBV6-5 and TRBJ1-1; D is uncertain. Looked up from germline, CDR1 is MNHEY and CDR2 is SVGAGI. Trimming removed 7 bases from V and 0 bases from J, with 12 bases in between. This CDR3 comprises 14 residues. Here the CDR3 DNA reads TGTGCCAGCACCAACCCAGGCTTGAACACTGAAGCTTTCTTT. Translation gives CASTNPGLNTEAFF.

In nucleotides, the CDR3 is TGTGCCAGTAGTATAGGGACAGGCTACGAGCAGTACTTC. It is translated as CASSIGTGYEQYF. V is TRBV19 and J is TRBJ2-7; 7 bases are shared with TRBD1. V was pared by 1 base and J by 3 bases, with 0 bases of the junction left unmatched. The CDR3 has 13 residues. The germline gives CDR1 LNHDA, CDR2 SQIVND (reference sequence).

The sample holds one count of this clone. The chain links TRBV21-1 to TRBJ1-3; the table's D call TRBD1 went unverified against the DNA. TRBV21-1 is a known pseudogene. The CDR3 runs 15 residues. The CDR3 loop reads CASSKGYPGRNTIYF. CDR3 nucleotide sequence: TGTGCCAGCAGCAAAGGATATCCAGGGCGAAACACCATATATTTT.

The chain carries TRBV5-6 and TRBJ1-2; D unresolved. This CDR3 spans 15 amino acids. Germline V CDR1 and CDR2: SGHDT, YYEEEE. V lost 1 base and J lost 5, with 15 bases in between. CDR3 coding DNA: TGTGCCAGCAGCTTGTTTTTGGAGGACGGGTATGGCTACACCTTC. It specifies CASSLFLEDGYGYTF.

V usage is TRBV7-8 and J usage is TRBJ1-2, with D perhaps matching TRBD1 (6 bases). The germline V and J ends were trimmed by 1 base and 4 bases, with 10 bases remaining between them. The CDR3 has 14 residues. Germline CDR1 and CDR2: SGHVS and FQNEAQ. The CDR3 loop is CASSLDRAAYGYTF. CDR3 sequence (DNA): TGTGCCAGCAGCTTAGACAGGGCCGCCTATGGCTACACCTTC.

The rearrangement uses TRBV28 and TRBJ1-2; D is undetermined. V lost 5 bases and J 4 bases, leaving 11 bases between the germline ends. The CDR3 totals 13 residues. The V gene's germline CDR1 is MDHEN and CDR2 SYDVKM. Here the CDR3 reads CASSLRGFYGYTF. In DNA form, the CDR3 reads TGTGCCAGCAGTCTCCGGGGTTTCTATGGCTACACCTTC.

The chain has TRBV20-1 and TRBJ1-1; 8 bases agree with TRBD1. CDR1 DFQATT and CDR2 SNEGSKA come from the germline V gene (reference sequence). The length of the CDR3 is 11 residues. In nucleotides, the CDR3 is TGCAGGGCCACAGGGGGCACTGAAGCTTTCTTT. This sequence encodes CRATGGTEAFF.

The rearrangement links TRBV29-1 to TRBJ1-2; maybe TRBD1 (5 bases). V was clipped by 2 bases and J by 0 bases, with 7 bases between them. Germline assignment: CDR1 SQVTM and CDR2 ANQGSEA. CDR3 length: 13 amino acids. The CDR3 sequence is CSVEWTSNYGYTF. As DNA, the CDR3 is TGCAGCGTTGAATGGACATCTAACTATGGCTACACCTTC.

This clone is a singleton in its sample. The junction and the germline gene differ at one end; a read error may be behind it. Written as DNA, the CDR3 is TGTGCCAGCAGCTTGGGGACAGGGGGCAGAGGGGACTATGGCCACACCTTC. This codes for CASSLGTGGRGDYGHTF. V usage is TRBV5-6 and J usage is TRBJ1-2; 11 bases align to TRBD1. This CDR3 region has 17 residues. Germline-derived CDR1 and CDR2 are SGHDT and YYEEEE.

The rearrangement joins TRBV11-2 to TRBJ1-1; the D gene is possibly TRBD1 (5 bases). Germline loops: CDR1 SGHAT, CDR2 FQNNGV. The CDR3 length is 14 residues. V was clipped by 1 base and J by 3 bases, with 9 bases between them. The CDR3 loop reads CASSLASRDTEAFF. The CDR3 DNA is TGTGCCAGCAGCTTAGCAAGCAGGGACACTGAAGCTTTCTTT.

This chain joins TRBV30 and TRBJ1-1, with 7 bases that match TRBD1. The CDR3 sequence is 12 residues long. J was trimmed by 6 bases and V by 2 bases; bases with no gene match: 3. Germline-derived CDR1 and CDR2 are GTSNPN and SVGIG (reference sequence). CDR3 amino acids: CAWSSTGSEAFF. The DNA for the CDR3 is TGTGCCTGGAGTTCGACAGGGTCTGAAGCTTTCTTT. Supplemented by reference TRBV30 and TRBJ1-1, the full variable domain reads SQTIHQWPATLVQPVGSPLSLECTVEGTSNPNLYWYRQAAGRGLQLLFYSVGIGQISSEVPQNLSASRPQDRQFILSSKKLLLSDSGFYLCAWSSTGSEAFFGQGTRLTVV.

The J gene is TRBJ1-4, the V gene TRBV5-1, with D unclear. Germline CDR1 and CDR2: SGHRS and YFSETQ. CDR3 length: 15 amino acids. V lost 0 bases to trimming and J lost 5 bases, with 11 bases between them. CDR3 loop: CASSLVGSLNEKLFF. CDR3 bases: TGCGCCAGCAGCTTGGTGGGCAGCTTAAATGAAAAACTGTTTTTT.

This clone was seen only once. This chain links TRBV7-9 with TRBJ1-2; 8 nucleotides agree with TRBD1. Germline V gene lookup returns CDR1 SEHNR and CDR2 FQNEAQ (reference sequence). Trimming cost V 4 bases and J 8 bases; bases outside gene matches: 6. The length of the CDR3 is 13 residues. As DNA, the CDR3 is TGTGCCAGCAGCTCTGGGACAGGCGAAGGCTACACCTTC. Protein: CASSSGTGEGYTF. Complete variable domain (other parts from reference TRBV7-9 and TRBJ1-2): DTGVSQNPRHKITKRGQNVTFRCDPISEHNRLYWYRQTLGQGPEFLTYFQNEAQLEKSRLLSDRFSAERPKGSFSTLEIQRTEQGDSAMYLCASSSGTGEGYTFGSGTRLTVV.

The rearrangement links TRBV2 to TRBJ1-1, with 9 bases matching TRBD1. With 9 bases clipped from V and 1 base from J, the junction kept 9 bases outside the gene matches. The CDR3 is 15 amino acids. Germline CDR1 and CDR2: SNHLY and FYNNEI. The CDR3 DNA sequence: TGTGCCAGGTCTACAGGGGGCGCGGGGAACACTGAAGCTTTCTTT. Encoded protein: CARSTGGAGNTEAFF.

This clone was seen a single time. V is TRBV27 and J is TRBJ1-4; TRBD1 agrees at 11 bases. The germline CDR1 and CDR2 sequences are MNHEY and SMNVEV (reference sequence). The CDR3 totals 15 residues. The trim removed 6 bases at V and 5 bases at J, leaving 5 bases unmatched. The CDR3 coding sequence is TGTGCCAGCAGCCCGGGACAGGGGGAAAATGAAAAACTGTTTTTT. Translation: CASSPGQGENEKLFF.

The J gene is TRBJ1-2, the V gene TRBV27, with TRBD1 matching over 10 bases. The CDR3 loop spans 12 amino acids. V lost 8 bases to trimming and J lost 7 bases; unmatched junction nucleotides: 4. Germline V lookup: CDR1 MNHEY, CDR2 SMNVEV (reference sequence). CDR3 sequence (DNA): TGTGCCAGCGCGACAGGGGGCTTTGGCTACACCTTC. It is translated as CASATGGFGYTF.

The CDR3 DNA sequence: TGTGCCAGCAGTTTAAGGCAGGGGGCCGGGGAGCTGTTTTTT. Translation gives CASSLRQGAGELFF. The chain links TRBV27 to TRBJ2-2, with 7 bases identical to TRBD1. The V and J ends lost 2 bases and 6 bases, in that order; junction bases with no gene match: 3. CDR3 size: 14 residues. Germline-derived CDR1 and CDR2 are MNHEY and SMNVEV (reference sequence).

This rearrangement joins TRBV4-1 to TRBJ1-1; D is perhaps TRBD1 (5 bases). V gave up 1 base and J gave up 6 bases, with 15 bases separating them. The CDR3 loop spans 15 amino acids. CDR1 and CDR2 (germline): MGHRA, YSYEKL. CDR3 region: CASSQVEGGAAEAFF. CDR3 DNA: TGCGCCAGCAGCCAAGTGGAGGGAGGGGCGGCTGAAGCTTTCTTT.

The J gene is TRBJ1-1, the V gene TRBV27; D might be TRBD1 (5 bases). Germline CDR1 and CDR2: MNHEY and SMNVEV (reference sequence). V lost 8 bases and J lost 4, with 17 bases in between. The CDR3 consists of 14 residues. Written as DNA, the CDR3 is TGTGCCAGCCGTCCGGGGGGGGTGGGCACTGAAGCTTTCTTT. This translates into CASRPGGVGTEAFF.

The genes are TRBV7-7 and TRBJ2-3; the match to TRBD2 covers 8 bases. The V gene's germline CDR1 is SSHAT and CDR2 FNYEAQ (reference sequence). This CDR3 contains 15 residues. V shed 1 base, J shed 4 bases, and the junction held 4 bases outside the gene matches. CDR3 amino acids: CASSLGVGGADTQYF. DNA for the CDR3: TGTGCCAGCAGCTTAGGAGTCGGGGGGGCAGATACGCAGTATTTT.